The next 10 T cell receptor beta chains were all read from a single sample in a study of blood T cells in healthy people across ages. Together with a sample-barcoded 5' primer, a J-beta primer mix was included in a second PCR lasting about 6 to 12 cycles. Via MiXCR, TCRdb re-called the 5' RACE reads, giving one row per CDR3 protein. The sample has about 1.6 million distinct CDR3 sequences; roughly 32% are singletons. Sequences were obtained from blood. All receptors derive from a woman aged 25 to 45 in good health.

The rearrangement links TRBV7-9 to TRBJ2-1; 11 bases agree with TRBD2. The CDR3 consists of 17 residues. Germline CDR1 and CDR2: SEHNR and FQNEAQ (reference sequence). After removal of 4 bases from V and 4 bases from J, the junction contained 9 bases not matched to a gene. CDR3 nucleotide sequence: TGTGCCAGCAGCTATTTTTTAGGGACTAGCGGTTACAATGAGCAGTTCTTC. Its protein product is CASSYFLGTSGYNEQFF. Full variable domain (outside the CDR3, taken from reference TRBV7-9 and TRBJ2-1): DTGVSQNPRHKITKRGQNVTFRCDPISEHNRLYWYRQTLGQGPEFLTYFQNEAQLEKSRLLSDRFSAERPKGSFSTLEIQRTEQGDSAMYLCASSYFLGTSGYNEQFFGPGTRLTVL.

The chain is built from TRBV7-2 and TRBJ1-5; D not resolved. The CDR3 has 16 residues. V was pared by 1 base and J by 0 bases, with 10 bases between. CDR1 and CDR2 (germline): SGHTA, FQGNSA. CDR3 protein: CASSLVGGFSNQPQHF. DNA for the CDR3: TGTGCCAGCAGCTTAGTAGGAGGCTTTAGCAATCAGCCCCAGCATTTT.

The chain employs TRBV30 and TRBJ1-5, with D hard to call. Germline V gene data show CDR1 as GTSNPN and CDR2 as SVGIG (reference sequence). With 4 bases removed from V and 0 bases from J, the gap between germline ends came to 16 bases. The CDR3 runs 16 residues. The CDR3 loop reads CAWNHTQNHSNQPQHF. The CDR3 nucleotides read TGTGCCTGGAATCATACGCAGAACCATAGCAATCAGCCCCAGCATTTT. The complete variable domain, with remaining parts taken from reference TRBV30 and TRBJ1-5, reads SQTIHQWPATLVQPVGSPLSLECTVEGTSNPNLYWYRQAAGRGLQLLFYSVGIGQISSEVPQNLSASRPQDRQFILSSKKLLLSDSGFYLCAWNHTQNHSNQPQHFGDGTRLSIL.

The V and J genes are TRBV4-1 and TRBJ1-1, with D unclear. The CDR3 sequence is 14 residues long. The germline V gene has CDR1 MGHRA and CDR2 YSYEKL. The V gene lost 0 bases and the J gene lost 4 bases, with 9 bases spanning the gap. The CDR3 DNA follows: TGCGCCAGCAGCCAAGATGGTAGAAGCACTGAAGCTTTCTTT. Residues: CASSQDGRSTEAFF.

This clonotype was observed a handful of times. V and J are TRBV20-1 and TRBJ2-1, with 8 bases identical to TRBD1. Germline-derived CDR1 and CDR2 are DFQATT and SNEGSKA (reference sequence). Trimming cost V 3 bases and J 6 bases; bases outside gene matches: 7. The CDR3 has 14 residues. The CDR3 here is CSASGQGALNEQFF. Here the CDR3 DNA reads TGCAGTGCTAGCGGCCAGGGGGCACTCAATGAGCAGTTCTTC.

This clonotype turned up a few times. The rearrangement joins TRBV6-1 to TRBJ2-7, with 8 bases matching TRBD1. Germline V gene sequence: CDR1 MNHNS, CDR2 SASEGT. V shed 6 bases and J 5 bases; nucleotides not matched to a gene: 9. The CDR3 extends over 14 amino acids. In DNA form, the CDR3 reads TGTGCCAGCAGGACCGGGACAGGTTCCGACGAGCAGTACTTC. Encoded protein: CASRTGTGSDEQYF.

This clonotype was counted a few times. A much larger clone lies one base from this, so it may be a read error. V gene TRBV6-2 or TRBV6-3 combines with J gene TRBJ2-7; TRBD2 agrees at 12 bases. Germline lookup yields CDR1 MNHEY and CDR2 SVGEGT. This CDR3 region has 14 residues. The DNA of the CDR3 is TGTGTCAGCGGCCTAGCGGGAGGGGATTCCGAGCAGTACTTC. Residues: CVSGLAGGDSEQYF.

This clonotype has a handful of counts. V usage is TRBV6-1 and J usage is TRBJ1-5, with D tentatively TRBD1 (5 bases). The CDR3 contains 13 residues. The germline V gene has CDR1 MNHNS and CDR2 SASEGT. Trimming took off 11 bases at V and 3 bases at J, with 14 bases between the two ends. CDR3 in DNA: TGTGCCTCCCAGGGCAGAATCAATCAGCCCCAGCATTTT. Its translation: CASQGRINQPQHF.

V gene TRBV28 combines with J gene TRBJ1-4; a weak D match, TRBD1 (5 bases). CDR3 size: 13 residues. The ends were cut back, 6 bases at V and 11 bases at J, with 16 bases in the middle. The germline V gene has CDR1 MDHEN and CDR2 SYDVKM. In DNA, the CDR3 is TGTGCCAGCAGCCGCCCAGTCGGGGGGAAACTGTTTTTT. Protein product: CASSRPVGGKLFF.

This clonotype was seen a handful of times. The rearrangement links TRBV3-1 to TRBJ2-7, with D possibly TRBD1 on 5 matching bases. The germline V gene has CDR1 LGHDT and CDR2 YNNKEL (reference sequence). This CDR3 contains 16 residues. Trimming left V 2 bases short and J 2 bases short, with 16 bases between. CDR3 DNA: TGTGCCAGCAGCCAAAGAATTGCAGGGTTAGCCTACGAGCAGTACTTC. Its translation is CASSQRIAGLAYEQYF.